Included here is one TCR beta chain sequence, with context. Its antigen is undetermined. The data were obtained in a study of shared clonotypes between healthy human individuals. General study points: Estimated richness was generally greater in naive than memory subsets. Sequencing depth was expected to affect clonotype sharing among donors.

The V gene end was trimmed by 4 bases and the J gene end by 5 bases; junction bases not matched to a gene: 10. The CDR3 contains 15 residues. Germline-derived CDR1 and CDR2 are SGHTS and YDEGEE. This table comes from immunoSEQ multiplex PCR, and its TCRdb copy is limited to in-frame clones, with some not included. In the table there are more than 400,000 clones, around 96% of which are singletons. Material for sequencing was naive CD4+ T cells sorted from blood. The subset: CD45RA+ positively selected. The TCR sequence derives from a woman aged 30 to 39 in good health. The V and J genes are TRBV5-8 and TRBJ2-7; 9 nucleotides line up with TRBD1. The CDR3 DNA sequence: TGTGCCAGCAGCCCCGGGACAGGGAAAGGGGACGAGCAGTACTTC. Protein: CASSPGTGKGDEQYF.